The rows below give T cell receptor beta chains drawn from one sample of a study of cytomegalovirus exposure and HLA in healthy donors. TCRdb keeps only in-frame clones here, not all; method: immunoSEQ multiplex PCR. The table includes 110,000 or so clones, approximately 80% detected once. Sequencing input: PBMCs. These receptors were taken from a woman aged 18-29 years in good health and CMV-seronegative. Both conserved end residues are part of each CDR3. D genes are given only for firm matches. Rows may omit the clone size; those that give it use once, few, many or a size class.

D | size | J | V | CDR3 | DNA
. | . | TRBJ2-7 | TRBV4-2 | CASSQGAGEQYF | TGTGCCAGCAGCCAAGGCGCGGGCGAGCAGTACTTC
. | few | TRBJ1-1 | TRBV9 | CASSVGMNTEAFF | TGTGCCAGCAGCGTAGGTATGAACACTGAAGCTTTCTTT
TRBD1 | . | TRBJ1-1 | TRBV18 | CASSPGQGAEAFF | TGTGCCAGCTCACCGGGACAGGGCGCTGAAGCTTTCTTT
. | once | TRBJ1-2 | TRBV4-1 | CASSLGYGTNYGYTF | TGCGCCAGCAGCCTCGGATACGGGACTAACTATGGCTACACCTTC
TRBD2 | . | TRBJ2-7 | TRBV5-1 | CASSLASSGMIVYEQYF | TGCGCCAGCAGCTTGGCCTCGAGCGGGATGATTGTCTACGAGCAGTACTTC
TRBD1 | . | TRBJ1-1 | TRBV7-9 | CASNLWTGMNTEAFF | TGTGCCAGCAACCTCTGGACAGGGATGAACACTGAAGCTTTCTTT
TRBD1 | . | TRBJ2-1 | TRBV4-1 | CASSQAGTATNEQFF | TGCGCCAGCAGCCAAGCAGGGACAGCTACTAATGAGCAGTTCTTC
. | . | TRBJ2-5 | TRBV19 | CASSRSGQETQYF | TGTGCCAGTAGCCGCAGCGGTCAAGAGACCCAGTACTTC
. | . | TRBJ2-3 | TRBV5-1 | CASSLDIDTQYF | TGCGCCAGCAGCTTGGATATAGATACGCAGTATTTT
TRBD2 | once | TRBJ2-5 | TRBV7-2 | CASSWGPSGGETQYF | TGTGCCAGCAGCTGGGGACCCTCGGGGGGGGAGACCCAGTACTTC
. | . | TRBJ1-1 | TRBV2 | CASSDVRPEMNTEAFF | TGTGCCAGCAGTGACGTCCGTCCGGAGATGAACACTGAAGCTTTCTTT
. | few | TRBJ2-1 | TRBV5-1 | CASRVQEGYEQFF | TGCGCCAGCAGAGTCCAGGAAGGTTATGAGCAGTTCTTC
TRBD2 | . | TRBJ2-3 | TRBV27 | CASSFRLAATDTQYF | TGTGCCAGCAGTTTTCGGCTAGCGGCCACAGATACGCAGTATTTT
. | . | TRBJ1-1 | TRBV19 | CASSILGRTEAFF | TGTGCCAGTAGTATACTGGGGAGAACTGAAGCTTTCTTT
TRBD1 | . | TRBJ1-3 | TRBV29-1 | CSVSETGGAGNTIYF | TGCAGCGTTTCCGAAACAGGGGGGGCTGGAAACACCATATATTTT
. | . | TRBJ1-3 | TRBV7-7 | CASSLAGSGNTIYF | TGTGCCAGCAGCTTAGCCGGGTCTGGAAACACCATATATTTT
TRBD1 | . | TRBJ1-1 | TRBV7-8 | CASSLGGQRGQTEAFF | TGTGCCAGCAGCTTAGGAGGGCAAAGGGGGCAAACTGAAGCTTTCTTT
. | . | TRBJ1-2 | TRBV4-1 | CASSQTGRGGYTF | TGCGCCAGCAGCCAAACAGGGAGAGGGGGCTACACCTTC
. | . | TRBJ1-5 | TRBV28 | CASGLGGRDQPQHF | TGTGCCAGTGGACTCGGGGGGAGGGATCAGCCCCAGCATTTT
TRBD1 | once | TRBJ2-7 | TRBV28 | CAGSNTGFTRDRGTYEQYF | TGTGCCGGGTCCAATACGGGGTTTACAAGGGACAGGGGGACCTACGAGCAGTACTTC
TRBD2 | . | TRBJ2-1 | TRBV11-2 | CASSLTSGGGSYNEQFF | TGTGCCAGCAGCCTGACTAGCGGGGGGGGGTCCTACAATGAGCAGTTCTTC
. | . | TRBJ2-1 | TRBV9 | CASSGQFNEQFF | TGTGCCAGCAGCGGACAGTTCAATGAGCAGTTCTTC
TRBD1 | . | TRBJ1-3 | TRBV4-2 | CASSQDSTGAGNTIYF | TGTGCCAGCAGCCAAGATTCGACAGGGGCGGGAAACACCATATATTTT
TRBD1 | . | TRBJ1-5 | TRBV28 | CASSLAGQGNQPQHF | TGTGCCAGCTCCTTGGCAGGACAGGGGAATCAGCCCCAGCATTTT
TRBD2 | . | TRBJ2-5 | TRBV6-4 | CASSDERGASETQYF | TGTGCCAGCAGTGACGAGCGGGGGGCTTCGGAGACCCAGTACTTC
. | . | TRBJ1-2 | TRBV19 | CASSGGPRGGYGYTF | TGTGCCAGTAGTGGCGGCCCCAGGGGCGGTTATGGCTACACCTTC
. | . | TRBJ1-1 | TRBV25-1 | CASRRDFYTEAFF | TGTGCCAGCAGGCGGGACTTTTACACTGAAGCTTTCTTT
TRBD1 | . | TRBJ2-7 | TRBV7-9 | CASSLYRDRSYGQYF | TGTGCCAGCAGCTTATACCGGGACAGGTCCTACGGGCAGTACTTC
TRBD1 | . | TRBJ1-5 | TRBV4-1 | CASSQISDRGHPQHF | TGCGCCAGCAGCCAAATATCGGACAGGGGGCATCCCCAGCATTTT
TRBD2 | . | TRBJ2-2 | TRBV28 | CASSPLAGEGTGELFF | TGTGCCAGCAGTCCATTAGCGGGAGAGGGCACCGGGGAGCTGTTTTTT
. | . | TRBJ1-3 | TRBV4-1 | CASSQDGGSGNTIYF | TGCGCCAGCAGCCAAGACGGGGGGTCAGGAAACACCATATATTTT
TRBD1 | . | TRBJ1-6 | TRBV7-2 | CASSSGTGTNSPLHF | TGTGCCAGCAGCTCTGGGACAGGGACCAATTCACCCCTCCACTTT
TRBD2 | . | TRBJ2-1 | TRBV7-2 | CASSYTSGSYNEQFF | TGTGCCAGCAGCTATACTAGCGGGAGTTACAATGAGCAGTTCTTC
TRBD1 | once | TRBJ1-2 | TRBV27 | CASSFLLDREANYGYTF | TGTGCCAGCAGTTTCCTACTGGACAGGGAAGCTAACTATGGCTACACCTTC
. | . | TRBJ1-4 | TRBV21-1 | CASSKGGGGRMATNEKLFF | TGTGCCAGCAGCAAAGGAGGAGGGGGCCGAATGGCGACTAATGAAAAACTGTTTTTT
. | . | TRBJ1-2 | TRBV7-2 | CASSFGGGVYGYTF | TGTGCCAGCAGCTTTGGTGGGGGGGTCTATGGCTACACCTTC
. | . | TRBJ2-5 | TRBV5-1 | CASSPDYETQYF | TGCGCCAGCAGCCCGGACTACGAGACCCAGTACTTC
TRBD1 | once | TRBJ1-1 | TRBV7-2 | CASSSTGVLAEAFF | TGTGCCAGCAGCAGTACAGGGGTTCTCGCTGAAGCTTTCTTT
. | . | TRBJ2-6 | TRBV28 | CASSLGSGANVLTF | TGTGCCAGCAGCCTCGGCTCTGGGGCCAACGTCCTGACTTTC
. | . | TRBJ1-5 | TRBV15 | CATSTGGGPGGNQPQHF | TGTGCCACCAGCACCGGCGGGGGGCCGGGTGGCAATCAGCCCCAGCATTTT
. | . | TRBJ2-7 | TRBV27 | CASSFRPGLTTYEQYF | TGTGCCAGCAGTTTCCGCCCGGGACTGACGACCTACGAGCAGTACTTC
. | . | TRBJ1-6 | TRBV15 | CATSRERGANNSPLHF | TGTGCCACCAGCAGAGAGCGGGGGGCAAATAATTCACCCCTCCACTTT
TRBD2 | . | TRBJ2-1 | TRBV11-2 | CASSLEFSGRGQFF | TGTGCCAGCAGCTTAGAGTTTAGCGGGAGAGGGCAGTTCTTC
TRBD2 | . | TRBJ2-1 | TRBV4-2 | CASSQRAGSYNEQFF | TGTGCCAGCAGCCAGCGAGCGGGATCCTACAATGAGCAGTTCTTC
. | . | TRBJ2-4 | TRBV5-8 | CASSSRGAKNIQYF | TGTGCCAGCAGCTCCCGGGGAGCCAAAAACATTCAGTACTTC
TRBD2 | . | TRBJ2-2 | TRBV9 | CASRKERETGELFF | TGTGCCAGCAGGAAGGAGCGGGAGACCGGGGAGCTGTTTTTT
TRBD2 | . | TRBJ2-1 | TRBV5-1 | CASSRRTSGGSSYNEQFF | TGCGCCAGCAGCCGAAGGACTAGCGGGGGCAGCTCCTACAATGAGCAGTTCTTC
TRBD1 | . | TRBJ1-2 | TRBV5-1 | CASSFGDRVSYTF | TGCGCCAGCAGCTTCGGAGACAGGGTCAGCTACACCTTC
. | . | TRBJ2-7 | TRBV27 | CASSVRQTYEQYF | TGTGCCAGCAGTGTCAGACAGACCTACGAGCAGTACTTC
. | . | TRBJ1-2 | TRBV2 | CASSEEGGTYGYTF | TGTGCCAGCAGTGAGGAGGGTGGAACGTATGGCTACACCTTC
. | . | TRBJ1-1 | TRBV6-1 | CASRIRGQNTEAFF | TGTGCCAGCAGAATCAGGGGACAGAACACTGAAGCTTTCTTT
. | . | TRBJ2-3 | TRBV7-9 | CASSPGGYTDTQYF | TGTGCCAGCAGTCCGGGGGGCTACACAGATACGCAGTATTTT